These 31 T cell receptor beta chains originate from one sample sequenced in a study of shared T cell receptors in the human thymus. The repertoire was sequenced with immunoSEQ multiplex PCR; TCRdb's copy has only in-frame clones and lacks some. This table holds about 500,000 clones, 75% to 80% found once. These same data were also listed under a study on human thymus T cells.

Sequencing was carried out using thymocytes. These receptors were obtained from a boy younger than two with a congenital heart defect.

The V call is TRBV2, the J call TRBJ2-7, with 7 bases identical to TRBD2. This CDR3 spans 12 amino acids. V gave up 8 bases and J gave up 0 bases; unmatched junction bases: 1. In germline, CDR1 is SNHLY, CDR2 FYNNEI. The CDR3, as DNA: TGTGCCAGCGGGGGGGGCTCCTACGAGCAGTACTTC. Amino acids: CASGGGSYEQYF.

The CDR3 coding sequence is TGCGCCAGCAGCCAAGATCAGGCCCACGAGCAGTACTTC. The encoded protein is CASSQDQAHEQYF. The J gene is TRBJ2-7, the V gene TRBV4-1; no clear D gene. The CDR3 is made up of 13 amino acids. CDR1 MGHRA and CDR2 YSYEKL come from the germline V gene. V lost 0 bases to trimming and J lost 5 bases, with 8 bases between them.

The chain links TRBV28 to TRBJ2-7; D might be TRBD1 (5 bases). The CDR3 runs 15 residues. The germline V and J ends were trimmed by 5 bases and 5 bases, with 19 bases remaining between them. Germline CDR1 reads MDHEN; CDR2 reads SYDVKM. CDR3: CASSPSDKPSHEQYF. For the CDR3, the DNA is TGTGCCAGCAGTCCCTCGGACAAGCCTTCCCACGAGCAGTACTTC. Looking up the rest from reference TRBV28 and TRBJ2-7 gives the full variable domain: DVKVTQSSRYLVKRTGEKVFLECVQDMDHENMFWYRQDPGLGLRLIYFSYDVKMKEKGDIPEGYSVSREKKERFSLILESASTNQTSMYLCASSPSDKPSHEQYFGPGTRLTVT.

In DNA form, the CDR3 reads TGCGCCAGCAGCCCAGTTGGGGGGAGGTACCTTTACGAGCAGTACTTC. Its protein is CASSPVGGRYLYEQYF. The rearrangement uses TRBV5-1 and TRBJ2-7; possible D gene TRBD2, 6 bases. Germline V lookup: CDR1 SGHRS, CDR2 YFSETQ. The CDR3 spans 16 residues. V gave up 4 bases and J gave up 4 bases, with 21 bases separating them.

The chain has TRBV9 and TRBJ2-7; 14 bases are a match to TRBD2. V was clipped by 0 bases and J by 6 bases; unmatched bases: 8. The CDR3 has 17 residues. Germline V gene lookup returns CDR1 SGDLS and CDR2 YYNGEE. As DNA, the CDR3 is TGTGCCAGCAGCGTAGGGGGGGGACTAGCGGGAGTCGGCGAGCAGTACTTC. Translation gives CASSVGGGLAGVGEQYF.

This chain connects TRBV7-2 to TRBJ2-7, with TRBD2 as a possible D gene (6 bases). Trimming took 1 base from V and 7 from J, leaving 11 bases between them. Germline assignment: CDR1 SGHTA and CDR2 FQGNSA. The CDR3 contains 13 residues. The CDR3 reads CASSLVAGLEQYF. DNA of the CDR3: TGTGCCAGCAGCTTAGTTGCGGGGCTAGAGCAGTACTTC.

V and J are TRBV28 and TRBJ2-7, with a tentative D call TRBD1 (5 bases). V lost 2 bases and J 1 base, leaving 9 bases between the germline ends. CDR1 and CDR2 from the germline V gene are MDHEN and SYDVKM. This CDR3 has 14 residues. CDR3 residues: CASSLRQKSYEQYF. CDR3 sequence (DNA): TGTGCCAGCAGTTTACGACAGAAATCCTACGAGCAGTACTTC.

In its sample, this clone was seen a few times. The chain employs TRBV4-3 and TRBJ2-7; 7 bases are shared with TRBD2. Germline-derived CDR1 and CDR2 are LGHNA and YSLEER. The CDR3 is 17 amino acids. After removal of 2 bases from V and 3 bases from J, the junction contained 13 bases not matched to a gene. CDR3 DNA: TGCGCCAGCAGCCAATTTTTCTCAGCGGGACCCGTCTACGAGCAGTACTTC. As protein: CASSQFFSAGPVYEQYF.

Notes on this clone: The DNA is omitted, as the CDR3 cannot be located on it reliably, and the CDR3 follows TCRdb's listing. V usage is TRBV6-5 and J usage is TRBJ2-7; TRBD2, the table's D call, lacks a check against the DNA. The CDR3 comprises 14 residues, both ends counted. The germline gives CDR1 MNHEY, CDR2 SVGAGI. The CDR3 reads CASSSSRGRYEQYF.

The chain is built from TRBV6-5 and TRBJ2-5; D is undetermined. Trimming took 3 bases from V and 7 from J, leaving 9 bases between them. Per germline, CDR1 MNHEY and CDR2 SVGAGI. The CDR3 has 12 amino acids. The CDR3 nucleotides are TGTGCCAGCAGTTATGCCCCCGGGACCCAGTACTTC. It is translated as CASSYAPGTQYF.

The rearrangement joins TRBV29-1 to TRBJ1-1; weak D call: TRBD1 (6 bases). Deletions cut 7 bases from V and 4 bases from J, with 25 bases between. The CDR3 length is 16 residues. Germline values: CDR1 SQVTM, CDR2 ANQGSEA. The CDR3 protein is CSASPGVTDPGTEAFF. The CDR3 DNA reads TGCAGCGCCAGCCCAGGGGTAACGGACCCCGGCACTGAAGCTTTCTTT.

The chain combines TRBV7-9 with TRBJ2-7; TRBD1 agrees at 10 bases. CDR1 is SEHNR and CDR2 is FQNEAQ in the germline V gene (reference sequence). Trimming took 1 base from V and 3 from J; bases not matched to a gene: 6. CDR3 size: 16 residues. The CDR3 DNA reads TGTGCCAGCAGCTTAGACTCGGGACAGGGGTTCTACGAGCAGTACTTC. Its translation is CASSLDSGQGFYEQYF. Full variable domain (remainder filled in from reference TRBV7-9 and TRBJ2-7): DTGVSQNPRHKITKRGQNVTFRCDPISEHNRLYWYRQTLGQGPEFLTYFQNEAQLEKSRLLSDRFSAERPKGSFSTLEIQRTEQGDSAMYLCASSLDSGQGFYEQYFGPGTRLTVT.

V and J are TRBV7-9 and TRBJ1-1, with 11 bases identical to TRBD1. This CDR3 is 16 amino acids long. V lost 4 bases to trimming and J lost 1 base; unmatched junction nucleotides: 5. Looked up from germline, CDR1 is SEHNR and CDR2 is FQNEAQ (reference sequence). CDR3 in DNA: TGTGCCAGCAGCTCCGGGACAGGGGGACCGAACACTGAAGCTTTCTTT. It codes for CASSSGTGGPNTEAFF.

The chain employs TRBV7-9 and TRBJ2-7, with a tentative D call TRBD1 (5 bases). V was cut by 2 bases and J by 3 bases, with 8 bases left in between. The CDR3 is 13 amino acids. Germline V gene sequence: CDR1 SEHNR, CDR2 FQNEAQ (reference sequence). CDR3 bases: TGTGCCAGCAGCTTAAAGACAGACTACGAGCAGTACTTC. Its protein product is CASSLKTDYEQYF.

J is TRBJ2-2 and V is TRBV4-2, with 14 bases aligning to TRBD2. The germline CDR1 and CDR2 sequences are LGHNA and YNFKEQ. V was clipped by 3 bases and J by 6 bases; unmatched bases: 3. The CDR3 totals 16 residues. CDR3 sequence: CASSQWGLAGAGELFF. CDR3 bases: TGTGCCAGCAGCCAGTGGGGACTAGCGGGAGCCGGGGAGCTGTTTTTT.

Only a few counts were recorded for this clone. The chain couples TRBV5-6 to TRBJ1-2; 8 bases line up with TRBD1. The CDR3 runs 14 residues. The germline gives CDR1 SGHDT, CDR2 YYEEEE. V lost 0 bases, J lost 8 bases, and 6 bases stayed unmatched. Here the CDR3 DNA reads TGTGCCAGCAGCTTGGGATCAGGGGGCTACGGCTACACCTTC. Amino acids: CASSLGSGGYGYTF. Together with reference TRBV5-6 and TRBJ1-2, the CDR3 gives the full variable domain: DAGVTQSPTHLIKTRGQQVTLRCSPKSGHDTVSWYQQALGQGPQFIFQYYEEEERQRGNFPDRFSGHQFPNYSSELNVNALLLGDSALYLCASSLGSGGYGYTFGSGTRLTVV.

The chain uses TRBV19 and TRBJ2-7; 9 bases agree with TRBD1. In germline, CDR1 is LNHDA, CDR2 SQIVND (reference sequence). The CDR3 runs 14 residues. V shed 5 bases, J shed 6 bases, and the junction held 8 bases outside the gene matches. For the CDR3, the DNA is TGTGCCAGTAGTGGGGGGGACAGGGACGGCGAGCAGTACTTC. This translates into CASSGGDRDGEQYF.

This chain links TRBV5-1 with TRBJ1-2; TRBD1 matches at 9 bases. Germline loops: CDR1 SGHRS, CDR2 YFSETQ. Unmatched junction bases numbered 8, after V lost 3 bases and J lost 2 bases. There are 16 residues in the CDR3. CDR3 amino acids: CASSSTGGPVNYGYTF. The CDR3 DNA reads TGCGCCAGCAGCTCAACAGGGGGCCCCGTAAACTATGGCTACACCTTC. Using reference TRBV5-1 and TRBJ1-2 for the parts outside the CDR3, the full variable domain is KAGVTQTPRYLIKTRGQQVTLSCSPISGHRSVSWYQQTPGQGLQFLFEYFSETQRNKGNFPGRFSGRQFSNSRSEMNVSTLELGDSALYLCASSSTGGPVNYGYTFGSGTRLTVV.

This chain uses TRBV5-1 with TRBJ2-5; D is possibly TRBD2 (5 bases). The germline V gene encodes CDR1 SGHRS and CDR2 YFSETQ. The CDR3 covers 14 residues. The germline V and J ends were trimmed by 2 bases and 5 bases, with 13 bases remaining between them. The CDR3 DNA sequence: TGCGCCAGCAGCTTTGACGGGCCGGGGGAGACCCAGTACTTC. It yields the protein CASSFDGPGETQYF.

The V gene is TRBV13, the J gene TRBJ2-7, with 7 bases identical to TRBD2. V was pared by 6 bases and J by 6 bases, with 11 bases of the junction left unmatched. Germline-derived CDR1 and CDR2 are PRHDT and FYEKMQ (reference sequence). The CDR3 contains 14 residues. Here the CDR3 reads CASSKAGIVAEQYF. The DNA for the CDR3 is TGTGCCAGCAGTAAAGCGGGGATAGTGGCCGAGCAGTACTTC.

This chain connects TRBV27 to TRBJ1-4, with 10 bases identical to TRBD1. Germline lookup yields CDR1 MNHEY and CDR2 SMNVEV (reference sequence). This CDR3 has 20 residues. The ends lost 5 bases at V and 5 bases at J; junction bases unmatched: 20. CDR3 region: CASSPIPHRDRGPKNEKLFF. The CDR3 nucleotides are TGTGCCAGCAGTCCTATTCCCCACCGGGACAGGGGCCCTAAGAATGAAAAACTGTTTTTT.

The chain employs TRBV9 and TRBJ2-5; perhaps TRBD2 as D (6 bases). The germline CDR1 and CDR2 sequences are SGDLS and YYNGEE. V was shortened by 3 bases and J by 3 bases, with 9 bases between the two germline ends. This CDR3 has 13 residues. CDR3 sequence: CASSARLEETQYF. The CDR3 coding sequence is TGTGCCAGCAGCGCCCGACTAGAAGAGACCCAGTACTTC.

V usage is TRBV18 and J usage is TRBJ2-7; D is undetermined. This CDR3 has 13 amino acids. The germline gives CDR1 KGHSH, CDR2 LQKENI. Deletions cut 6 bases from V and 9 bases from J, with 18 bases between. The CDR3 sequence: CASSPRDHRTQYF. The CDR3 DNA follows: TGTGCCAGCTCCCCCCGAGATCATCGTACGCAGTACTTC.

This clone was observed a single time. The rearrangement links TRBV30 to TRBJ2-3; 9 nucleotides align to TRBD1. The length of the CDR3 is 13 residues. Germline CDR1 is GTSNPN and CDR2 is SVGIG (reference sequence). J gave up 0 bases and V 8 bases, and 3 bases lay outside the gene matches. The CDR3 DNA reads TGTGCCCAAGGACAGGGGAGCACAGATACGCAGTATTTT. It codes for CAQGQGSTDTQYF.

V and J are TRBV30 and TRBJ2-3; tentatively, D is TRBD2 (6 bases). CDR1 is GTSNPN and CDR2 is SVGIG in the germline V gene (reference sequence). V dropped 3 bases and J dropped 4 bases, with 17 bases sitting between them. The CDR3 runs to 15 residues. In DNA, the CDR3 is TGTGCCTGGAGAGGGTCGGGCGGGGTGCCAGATACGCAGTATTTT. This gives the protein CAWRGSGGVPDTQYF.

J is TRBJ2-1 and V is TRBV4-3, with 8 bases matching TRBD2. Germline-derived CDR1 and CDR2 are LGHNA and YSLEER. This CDR3 has 12 amino acids. Losses at the gene ends were 4 bases for V and 9 bases for J; bases not matched to a gene: 2. CDR3 residues: CASSRAGAEQFF. Here the CDR3 DNA reads TGCGCCAGCAGCCGAGCGGGGGCTGAGCAGTTCTTC.

This sequence joins TRBV28 and TRBJ2-1; tentatively, D is TRBD2 (6 bases). Germline V gene data show CDR1 as MDHEN and CDR2 as SYDVKM. CDR3 length equals 16 residues. V dropped 7 bases and J dropped 1 base, with 17 bases sitting between them. CDR3 nucleotide sequence: TGTGCCAGCACCCTACCGGGACTCCAGTCCTACAATGAGCAGTTCTTC. It yields the protein CASTLPGLQSYNEQFF.

This clone has just one count. The chain links TRBV7-2 to TRBJ2-4, with a weak D call TRBD2 (6 bases). V shed 3 bases and J shed 1 base, with 13 bases lying between them. CDR3 length: 16 amino acids. CDR1 SGHTA and CDR2 FQGNSA come from the germline V gene. DNA of the CDR3: TGTGCCAGCAGCTTCAGGTACCGGGAGGCCAAAAACATTCAGTACTTC. It translates to CASSFRYREAKNIQYF.

The CDR3 region has the DNA TGTGCCAGCAGCTGGCCGACAACAGGGGTCCGTCAGCCCCAGCATTTT. It is translated as CASSWPTTGVRQPQHF. This chain connects TRBV5-4 to TRBJ1-5; 7 bases match TRBD1. This CDR3 comprises 16 residues. CDR1 and CDR2 (germline): SGHNT, YYREEE (reference sequence). V shed 3 bases, J shed 6 bases, and the junction held 12 bases outside the gene matches.

The chain links TRBV10-2 to TRBJ2-3, with TRBD2 identical over 13 bases. The CDR3 has 18 amino acids. Germline lookup yields CDR1 WSHSY and CDR2 SAAADI. With 6 bases clipped from V and 0 bases from J, the junction kept 9 bases outside the gene matches. CDR3 DNA sequence: TGCGCCAGCAGGGAAGGACTAGCGGGAGCTGAGAGCACAGATACGCAGTATTTT. Encoded protein: CASREGLAGAESTDTQYF.

The J gene is TRBJ2-7, the V gene TRBV12-5; the match to TRBD1 covers 10 bases. Germline V gives CDR1 LGHNT, CDR2 FRNRAP. The CDR3 is made up of 14 amino acids. Trimming at V came to 6 bases and at J to 1 base, leaving 3 bases not matched to a gene. The CDR3 DNA reads as TGTGCTAGTGGGAAGGGACAGGGGTCCTACGAGCAGTACTTC. Its translation: CASGKGQGSYEQYF.